Listed below are T cell receptor beta chains from one sample, sequenced in a study of graft-versus-host responses after intestinal transplantation. Sequencing was performed with immunoSEQ multiplex PCR; in TCRdb, only in-frame clones are kept and a portion is missing. The sample lists some 45,000 clones; approximately 94% were seen once. This sample comprised PBMCs, obtained about 320 days after intestinal transplant. The receptors were gathered from a human patient who received an intestinal transplant, so some T cells may come from the graft donor. Both conserved end residues are part of each CDR3. The D gene is left open where the match is weak. Not every row has a clone size; where given, it reads once, few, many or a size class.

TRBJ2-7 TRBV19 . TRBD2 TGTGCCAGTAGGCGGCGGGGGGAGGGCTCCTACGAGCAGTACTTC CASRRRGEGSYEQYF
TRBJ1-3 TRBV28 . . TGTGCCAGCAGTTCAACTTCAGGATCTGGAAACACCATATATTTT CASSSTSGSGNTIYF
TRBJ2-1 TRBV5-4 . TRBD2 TGTGCCAGCAGCTGGAAGGGAAGACTAGCGGGCAATGAGCAGTTCTTC CASSWKGRLAGNEQFF
TRBJ2-7 TRBV9 once . TGTGCCAGCAGTCAGGGGAGTACCTACGAGCAGTACTTC CASSQGSTYEQYF
TRBJ2-1 TRBV6-6 . . TGTGCCAGCAGTTACTCCGGGGGAGATTACAATGAGCAGTTCTTC CASSYSGGDYNEQFF
TRBJ2-1 TRBV11-3 . . TGTGCCAGCAGCTTAGGTCTAGAAGTAGGCGAGCAGTTCTTC CASSLGLEVGEQFF
TRBJ1-1 TRBV19 . TRBD1 TGTGCCAGTAGTCCCATGACAGGGAAGGACACTGAAGCTTTCTTT CASSPMTGKDTEAFF
TRBJ1-2 TRBV29-1 . TRBD1 TGCAGCGCCGAACAGGGGAACTATGGCTACACCTTC CSAEQGNYGYTF
TRBJ2-5 TRBV6-1 . TRBD2 TGTGCCAGCAGACAGCTAGCGGGGGGCCAAGAGACCCAGTACTTC CASRQLAGGQETQYF
TRBJ1-1 TRBV5-4 . . TGTGCCAGCAACTTGGGGGACTTAGCTTTCTTT CASNLGDLAFF
TRBJ2-3 TRBV5-1 . . TGCGCCAGCAGCTTGGAGGGCGGAGATACGCAGTATTTT CASSLEGGDTQYF
TRBJ1-6 TRBV5-6 . . TGTGCCAGCAGCTCGTGGGCAGGTTCTAATTCACCCCTCCACTTT CASSSWAGSNSPLHF
TRBJ1-1 TRBV14 . . TGTGCCAGCAGCCAAGTCGGCCGGAACACTGAAGCTTTCTTT CASSQVGRNTEAFF
TRBJ2-4 TRBV6-5 . . TGTGCCAGCAGTTACTTATACGGGGCTAAAAACATTCAGTACTTC CASSYLYGAKNIQYF
TRBJ1-2 TRBV4-1 . . TGCGCCAGCAGACCACCGGGGGTAGACGGCTACACCTTC CASRPPGVDGYTF
TRBJ2-1 TRBV28 . . TGTGCCAGCAGTGCACAGGGCAATGAGCAGTTCTTC CASSAQGNEQFF
TRBJ2-1 TRBV2 . . TGTGCCAGCGACACCGACCTCTACAATGAGCAGTTCTTC CASDTDLYNEQFF
TRBJ2-7 TRBV12-5 . . TGTGCTAGTGGTTTGGCTCTAATGGGATACGAGCAGTACTTC CASGLALMGYEQYF
TRBJ1-2 TRBV28 . . TGTGCCAGCAGTCCGGACAATTTAGATGGCTACACCTTC CASSPDNLDGYTF
TRBJ1-1 TRBV4-1 . . TGCGCCAGCAGCCAAGACCCCTCGACAGCGAGGCTCACTGAAGCTTTCTTT CASSQDPSTARLTEAFF
TRBJ2-7 TRBV5-6 . . TGTGCCAGCAGCTTGGGCTCGAGCGAGCAGTACTTC CASSLGSSEQYF
TRBJ2-1 TRBV11-2 . . TGTGCCAGCAGCTTATACCCCCCAACAGGGGGGGTTTACAATGAGCAGTTCTTC CASSLYPPTGGVYNEQFF
TRBJ2-5 TRBV27 . TRBD2 TGTGCCAGCAGTCGAACCTGGGACTACCTTGAGGAGCAGTACTTC CASSRTWDYLEEQYF
TRBJ1-1 TRBV11-2 . . TGTGCCAGCAGCTCATTCCCCAGGGACACTGAAGCTTTCTTT CASSSFPRDTEAFF
TRBJ2-5 TRBV15 . . TGTGCCACCAGCAGAGACCAAGGGACCCAGTACTTC CATSRDQGTQYF
TRBJ1-2 TRBV5-1 . TRBD1 TGCGCCAGCAGCCCCCCGGACAGGCTGAAGGACTATGGCTACACCTTC CASSPPDRLKDYGYTF
TRBJ2-3 TRBV5-1 once . TGCGCCAGCACCGATGACTCACCGGGCACAGATACGCAGTATTTT CASTDDSPGTDTQYF
TRBJ2-7 TRBV28 . TRBD1 TGTGCCAGCAGTTTATCCGGGGACAGATCTTACGAGCAGTACTTC CASSLSGDRSYEQYF
TRBJ1-5 TRBV10-3 . . TGTGCCATCAGGGAGGCTGATCAGCCCCAGCATTTT CAIREADQPQHF
TRBJ1-3 TRBV5-6 . . TGTGCCAGCAGCTTGGCGGGCTCGGGGGCTTTTGGAAACACCATATATTTT CASSLAGSGAFGNTIYF
TRBJ1-1 TRBV7-9 . . TGTGCCAGCAGCTTTTTGCCTGAAACTGAAGCTTTCTTT CASSFLPETEAFF
TRBJ1-4 TRBV15 . TRBD1 TGTGCCACCAGCAGAGATCGAGGGGGCGGTGAAAAACTGTTTTTT CATSRDRGGGEKLFF
TRBJ1-1 TRBV5-4 . . TGTGCCAGCAGCACGAAGGGTCGGAGTCTTAACACTGAAGCTTTCTTT CASSTKGRSLNTEAFF
TRBJ1-6 TRBV19 . TRBD1 TGTGCCAGCAAAACAGGGGGCTCCTATAATTCACCCCTCCACTTT CASKTGGSYNSPLHF
TRBJ1-2 TRBV6-1 . . TGTGCCAGCAGTGCCTCCGGCAACTATGGCTACACCTTC CASSASGNYGYTF
TRBJ2-5 TRBV19 . TRBD1 TGTGCCAGTAGTCCCGGGACAGACGCCTCATCGGAGACCCAGTACTTC CASSPGTDASSETQYF
TRBJ2-3 TRBV11-3 . . TGTGCCAGCAGCGCTGGCCTTATCGAGAGTACGCAGTATTTT CASSAGLIESTQYF
TRBJ1-1 TRBV11-1 . . TGTGCCAGCAGCTGGCGGGGCGGAGGTGAAGCTTTCTTT CASSWRGGGEAFF
TRBJ2-2 TRBV6-5 . . TGTGCCAGCAGCATGACGAACACCGGGGAGCTGTTTTTT CASSMTNTGELFF
TRBJ1-1 TRBV7-9 . TRBD1 TGTGCCAGCAGCCCAGCAAAGGACAGGGCCTTAAAGAGCACTGAAGCTTTCTTT CASSPAKDRALKSTEAFF
TRBJ1-2 TRBV15 . . TGTGCCACCAGCAGACAGGGGACCGTTCATGGCTACACCTTC CATSRQGTVHGYTF
TRBJ2-3 TRBV10-1 . . TGCGCCAGCAGTGGGACAGGCACAGATACGCAGTATTTT CASSGTGTDTQYF
TRBJ2-7 TRBV13 . TRBD2 TGTGCCAGCAGCTTTACTATCTGGGGGGGCTCCTACGAGCAGTACTTC CASSFTIWGGSYEQYF
TRBJ1-5 TRBV30 . . TGTGCCTGGAGGAAAGAAAACAGTGTCAATCAGCCCCAGCATTTT CAWRKENSVNQPQHF
TRBJ2-5 TRBV20-1 . . TGCAGTGCTAGCTACGAGACCCAGTACTTC CSASYETQYF
TRBJ2-2 TRBV19 . . TGTGCCAGTAGTATCCGGGGGCAGTACACCGGGGAGCTGTTTTTT CASSIRGQYTGELFF
TRBJ2-5 TRBV5-1 . . TGCGCCAGCAGCTTGGCCCGGTCAGCCAGGGAGACCCAGTACTTC CASSLARSARETQYF
TRBJ1-3 TRBV4-1 . . TGCGCCAGCAGCCAAGAAAGACAGTCCTCTGGAAACACCATATATTTT CASSQERQSSGNTIYF